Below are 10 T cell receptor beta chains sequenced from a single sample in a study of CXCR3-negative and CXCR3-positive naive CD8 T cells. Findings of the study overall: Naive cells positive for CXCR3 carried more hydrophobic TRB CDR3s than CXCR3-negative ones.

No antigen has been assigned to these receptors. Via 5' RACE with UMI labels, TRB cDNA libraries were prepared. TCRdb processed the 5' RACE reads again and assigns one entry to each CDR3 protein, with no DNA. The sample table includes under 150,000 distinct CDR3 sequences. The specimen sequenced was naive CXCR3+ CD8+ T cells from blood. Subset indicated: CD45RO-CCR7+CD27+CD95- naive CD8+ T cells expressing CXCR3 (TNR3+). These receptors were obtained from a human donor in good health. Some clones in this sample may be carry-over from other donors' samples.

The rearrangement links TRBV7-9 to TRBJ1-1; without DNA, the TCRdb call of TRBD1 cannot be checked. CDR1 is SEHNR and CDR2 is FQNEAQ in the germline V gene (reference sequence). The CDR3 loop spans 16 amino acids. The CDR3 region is CASSSLSRGERTEAFF.

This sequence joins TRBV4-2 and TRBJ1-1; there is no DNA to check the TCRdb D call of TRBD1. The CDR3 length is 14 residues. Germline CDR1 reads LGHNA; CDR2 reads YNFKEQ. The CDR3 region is CASSQGKGDGEAFF.

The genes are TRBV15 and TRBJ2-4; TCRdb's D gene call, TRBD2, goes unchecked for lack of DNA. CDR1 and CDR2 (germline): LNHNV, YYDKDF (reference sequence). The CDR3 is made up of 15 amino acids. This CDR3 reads CATSYSALAKNIQYF.

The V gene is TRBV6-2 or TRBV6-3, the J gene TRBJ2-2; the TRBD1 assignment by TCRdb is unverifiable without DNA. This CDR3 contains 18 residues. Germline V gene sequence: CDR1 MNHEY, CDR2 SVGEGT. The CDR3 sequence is CASSYSNRDRAFSGELFF.

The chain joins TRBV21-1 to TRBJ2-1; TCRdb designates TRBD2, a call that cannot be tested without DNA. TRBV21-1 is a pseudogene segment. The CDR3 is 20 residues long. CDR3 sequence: CARPGPRGLARVISYNEQFF.

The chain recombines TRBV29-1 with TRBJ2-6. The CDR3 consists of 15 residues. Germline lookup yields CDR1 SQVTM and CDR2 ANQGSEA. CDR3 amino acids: CSVDEVLSGANVLTF.

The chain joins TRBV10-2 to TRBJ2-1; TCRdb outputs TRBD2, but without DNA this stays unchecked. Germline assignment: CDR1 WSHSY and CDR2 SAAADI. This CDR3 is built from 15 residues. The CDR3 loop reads CASQGTSGRDYEQFF.

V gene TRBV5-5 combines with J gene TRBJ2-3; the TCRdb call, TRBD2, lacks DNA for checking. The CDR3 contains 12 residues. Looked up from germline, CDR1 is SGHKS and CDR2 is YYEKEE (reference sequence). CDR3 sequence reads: CASSLDPHPQYF. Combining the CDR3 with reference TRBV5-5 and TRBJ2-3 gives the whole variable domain DAGVTQSPTHLIKTRGQQVTLRCSPISGHKSVSWYQQVLGQGPQFIFQYYEKEERGRGNFPDRFSARQFPNYSSELNVNALLLGDSALYLCASSLDPHPQYFGPGTRLTVL.

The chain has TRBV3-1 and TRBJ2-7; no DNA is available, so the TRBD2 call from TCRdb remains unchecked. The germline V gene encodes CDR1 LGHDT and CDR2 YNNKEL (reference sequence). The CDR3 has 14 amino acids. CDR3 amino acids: CASKRVPPADEQYF.

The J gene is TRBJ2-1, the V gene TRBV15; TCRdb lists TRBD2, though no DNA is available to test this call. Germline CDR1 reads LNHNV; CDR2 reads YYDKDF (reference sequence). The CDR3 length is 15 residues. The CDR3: CATSRGSGPYNEQFF.